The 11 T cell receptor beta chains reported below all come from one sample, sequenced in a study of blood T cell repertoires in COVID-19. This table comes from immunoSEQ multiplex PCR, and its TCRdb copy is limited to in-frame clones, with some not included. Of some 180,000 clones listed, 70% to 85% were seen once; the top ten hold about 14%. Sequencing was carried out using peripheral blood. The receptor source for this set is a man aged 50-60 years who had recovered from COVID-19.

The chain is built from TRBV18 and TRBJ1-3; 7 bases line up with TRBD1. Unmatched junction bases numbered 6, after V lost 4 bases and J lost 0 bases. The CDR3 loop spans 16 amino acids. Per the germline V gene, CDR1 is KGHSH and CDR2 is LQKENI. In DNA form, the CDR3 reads TGTGCCAGCTCACACTCACAGGGGACCTCTGGAAACACCATATATTTT. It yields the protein CASSHSQGTSGNTIYF.

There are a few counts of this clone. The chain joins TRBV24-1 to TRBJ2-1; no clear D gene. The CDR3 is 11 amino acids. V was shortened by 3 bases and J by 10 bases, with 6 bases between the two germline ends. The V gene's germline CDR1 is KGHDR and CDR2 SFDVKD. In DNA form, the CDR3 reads TGTGCCACCAGTGATCGAGGCGAGCAGTTCTTC. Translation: CATSDRGEQFF.

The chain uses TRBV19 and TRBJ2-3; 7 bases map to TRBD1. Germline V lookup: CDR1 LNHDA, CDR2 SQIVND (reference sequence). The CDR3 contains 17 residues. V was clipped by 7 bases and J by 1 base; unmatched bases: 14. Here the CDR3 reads CASTTIIGDRRTDTQYF. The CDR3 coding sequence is TGTGCCAGTACCACCATAATTGGGGACAGACGCACAGATACGCAGTATTTT.

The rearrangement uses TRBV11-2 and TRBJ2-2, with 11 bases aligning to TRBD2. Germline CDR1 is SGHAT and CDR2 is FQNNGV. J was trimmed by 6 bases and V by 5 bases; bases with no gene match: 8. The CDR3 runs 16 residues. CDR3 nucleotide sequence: TGTGCCAGCAGCCCAATAGCGGGAGGGAGAGCCGGGGAGCTGTTTTTT. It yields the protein CASSPIAGGRAGELFF.

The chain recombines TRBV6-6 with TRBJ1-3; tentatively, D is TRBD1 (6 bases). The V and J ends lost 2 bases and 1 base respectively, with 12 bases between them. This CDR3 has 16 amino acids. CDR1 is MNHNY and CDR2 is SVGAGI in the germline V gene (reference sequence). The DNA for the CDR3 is TGTGCCAGCAGTTACGGGGGGGGCTCGTCTGGAAACACCATATATTTT. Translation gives CASSYGGGSSGNTIYF.

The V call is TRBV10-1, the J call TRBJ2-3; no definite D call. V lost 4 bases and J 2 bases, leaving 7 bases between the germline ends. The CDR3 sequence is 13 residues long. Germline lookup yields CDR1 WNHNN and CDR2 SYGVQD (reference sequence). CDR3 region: CASSVTSTDTQYF. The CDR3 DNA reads TGCGCCAGCAGTGTCACTTCCACAGATACGCAGTATTTT.

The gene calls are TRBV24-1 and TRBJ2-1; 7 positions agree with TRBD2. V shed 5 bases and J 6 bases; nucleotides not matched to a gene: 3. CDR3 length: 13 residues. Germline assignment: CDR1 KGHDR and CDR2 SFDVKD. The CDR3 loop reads CATSGTSVNEQFF. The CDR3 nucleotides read TGTGCCACCAGTGGAACTAGCGTCAATGAGCAGTTCTTC.

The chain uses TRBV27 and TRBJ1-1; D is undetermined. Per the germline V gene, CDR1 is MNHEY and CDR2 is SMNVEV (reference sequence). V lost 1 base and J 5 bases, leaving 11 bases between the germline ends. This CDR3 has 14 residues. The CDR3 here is CASSLYPGGTEAFF. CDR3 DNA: TGTGCCAGCAGTTTATACCCAGGAGGGACTGAAGCTTTCTTT.

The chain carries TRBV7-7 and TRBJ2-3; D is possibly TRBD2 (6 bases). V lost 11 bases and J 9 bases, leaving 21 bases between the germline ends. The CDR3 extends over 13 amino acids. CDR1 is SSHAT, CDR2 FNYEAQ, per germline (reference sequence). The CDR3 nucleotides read TGTGCCGTATTAGCGGACCTCCGGGGGACGCAGTATTTT. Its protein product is CAVLADLRGTQYF.

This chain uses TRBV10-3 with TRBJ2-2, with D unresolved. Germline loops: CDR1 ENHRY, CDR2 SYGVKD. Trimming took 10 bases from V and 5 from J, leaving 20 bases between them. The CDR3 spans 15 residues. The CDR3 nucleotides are TGTGCCACACAGAAACTCCTTTTCGATACCGGGGAGCTGTTTTTT. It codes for CATQKLLFDTGELFF.

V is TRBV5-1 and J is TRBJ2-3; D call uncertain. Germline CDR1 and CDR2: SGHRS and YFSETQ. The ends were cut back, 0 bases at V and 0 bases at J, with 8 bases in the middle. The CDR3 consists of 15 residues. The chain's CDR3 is CASSLARDSTDTQYF. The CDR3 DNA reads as TGCGCCAGCAGCTTGGCGCGAGATAGCACAGATACGCAGTATTTT.